This TCR beta chain originates from a study of OX40 agonist ivuxolimab in advanced cancers. Overall study findings and caveats: Certain nonresponders additionally had low normalized T-cell clonal expansion.

A note on this clone: Its antigen is not known.

CDR3 length: 12 residues. V was cut by 5 bases and J by 5 bases, with 7 bases left in between. Germline V gene sequence: CDR1 SGHRS, CDR2 YFSETQ. The data were produced by immunoSEQ multiplex PCR, yet TCRdb's version contains in-frame clones alone and is incomplete. Found here are 15,000 to 25,000 clones, around nine tenths of them singletons; the top ten hold less than 60%. The sequence came from an adult with an advanced solid tumor such as melanoma, head and neck, liver or kidney cancer. Sequenced here: CD4+ or CD8+ T cells sorted from blood, sampled in a trial of the OX40 agonist ivuxolimab. This chain joins TRBV5-1 and TRBJ2-2; D may be TRBD1 (6 bases). The CDR3 spells CASRDSTGELFF. The CDR3 bases are TGCGCCAGCAGGGACAGTACCGGGGAGCTGTTTTTT.